Following are 14 T cell receptor beta chains from one sample sequenced in a study of OX40 agonist ivuxolimab in advanced cancers. The assay was immunoSEQ multiplex PCR, and TCRdb's table has in-frame clones only and misses some. The sample includes over 85,000 clones, 90% to 95% of them seen just once. Sequencing used CD4+ or CD8+ T cells sorted from blood, obtained in a trial of the OX40 agonist ivuxolimab. These receptor sequences come from an adult with an advanced solid tumor such as melanoma, head and neck, liver or kidney cancer.

This sequence joins TRBV5-1 and TRBJ2-1; 13 bases match TRBD2. In germline, CDR1 is SGHRS, CDR2 YFSETQ. The CDR3 contains 15 residues. Trimming removed 3 bases from V and 9 bases from J; junction bases left unmatched: 6. The CDR3 coding sequence is TGCGCCAGCAGCTCAACTAGCGGGAGGGCTGGTGAGCAGTTCTTC. Translation: CASSSTSGRAGEQFF. The full variable domain, completed using reference TRBV5-1 and TRBJ2-1, is KAGVTQTPRYLIKTRGQQVTLSCSPISGHRSVSWYQQTPGQGLQFLFEYFSETQRNKGNFPGRFSGRQFSNSRSEMNVSTLELGDSALYLCASSSTSGRAGEQFFGPGTRLTVL.

For this clone: An end of the junction differs from the germline gene, which may be a read error. This chain joins TRBV11-2 and TRBJ2-7, with TRBD2 matching 7 bases. CDR1 SGHAT and CDR2 FQNNGV come from the germline V gene. The CDR3 has 14 amino acids. In nucleotides, the CDR3 is TGTGCCAGCAGATTAGCGGGTGACGCCTACGAGCAGTACTTC. It is translated as CASRLAGDAYEQYF.

The chain recombines TRBV10-3 with TRBJ2-3, with D maybe TRBD2 (6 bases). The CDR3 covers 15 residues. CDR1 and CDR2 (germline): ENHRY, SYGVKD. V was cut by 3 bases and J by 2 bases, with 12 bases left in between. The CDR3, as DNA: TGTGCCATCAGTGATGGGGGAGGCTCCACAGATACGCAGTATTTT. Protein product: CAISDGGGSTDTQYF.

A few counts support this clone. This chain joins TRBV27 and TRBJ1-4; D call uncertain. CDR1 is MNHEY and CDR2 is SMNVEV in the germline V gene (reference sequence). The CDR3 runs 14 residues. V was cut by 6 bases and J by 6 bases, with 14 bases left in between. CDR3 sequence reads: CASSQQLLHEKLFF. CDR3 in DNA: TGTGCCAGCAGCCAACAGCTTCTTCATGAAAAACTGTTTTTT.

The chain carries TRBV5-1 and TRBJ2-5; 7 nucleotides align to TRBD1. The CDR3 loop spans 14 amino acids. Germline V CDR1 and CDR2: SGHRS, YFSETQ. Trimming took 4 bases from V and 2 from J; bases not matched to a gene: 5. In DNA form, the CDR3 reads TGCGCCAGCAGCCGAGGACAGGCTCAAGAGACCCAGTACTTC. It translates to CASSRGQAQETQYF.

The rearrangement joins TRBV7-8 to TRBJ2-2; 12 nucleotides align to TRBD2. Germline V gene lookup returns CDR1 SGHVS and CDR2 FQNEAQ. CDR3 length: 16 residues. J was trimmed by 7 bases and V by 6 bases; bases with no gene match: 9. The CDR3 protein is CASRWTSGTGNGELFF. Here the CDR3 DNA reads TGTGCCAGCAGGTGGACTAGCGGGACTGGAAACGGGGAGCTGTTTTTT.

V gene TRBV6-5 combines with J gene TRBJ2-7, with 10 bases identical to TRBD2. The CDR3 contains 14 residues. Germline CDR1 and CDR2: MNHEY and SVGAGI. The V and J ends lost 6 bases and 4 bases, in that order; junction bases with no gene match: 6. The CDR3 spells CASRGIAGGYEQYF. The CDR3 nucleotides read TGTGCCAGCAGGGGGATAGCGGGAGGATACGAGCAGTACTTC.

The chain is built from TRBV4-1 and TRBJ2-7; no definite D call. The germline V gene encodes CDR1 MGHRA and CDR2 YSYEKL. The CDR3 consists of 15 residues. Trimming pared 0 bases from V and 1 base from J, leaving 10 bases between. Written as DNA, the CDR3 is TGCGCCAGCAGCCAAGATTTCGCCCCATCCTACGAGCAGTACTTC. It is translated as CASSQDFAPSYEQYF.

The rearrangement joins TRBV19 to TRBJ1-1, with a weak D call TRBD1 (6 bases). V dropped 7 bases and J dropped 5 bases, with 17 bases sitting between them. Germline CDR1 and CDR2: LNHDA and SQIVND (reference sequence). CDR3 size: 14 residues. The DNA of the CDR3 is TGTGCCAGTATCTTTACAGGGTCTGGGACTGAAGCTTTCTTT. Its translation is CASIFTGSGTEAFF.

This chain uses TRBV20-1 with TRBJ1-4, with D unresolved. Germline values: CDR1 DFQATT, CDR2 SNEGSKA (reference sequence). The CDR3 has 11 amino acids. V was pared by 3 bases and J by 4 bases, with 3 bases between. For the CDR3, the DNA is TGCAGTGCTAGCCTTAATGAAAAACTGTTTTTT. As protein: CSASLNEKLFF.

Concerning this clone: An end of the junction differs from the germline gene, which may be a read error. The chain joins TRBV19 to TRBJ2-7, with TRBD2 identical over 8 bases. CDR1 and CDR2 from the germline V gene are LNHDA and SQIVND (reference sequence). The CDR3 consists of 14 residues. The CDR3: CTSSPREGSYEQYF. The CDR3 DNA is TGTACCAGTAGTCCCCGGGAGGGGTCCTACGAGCAGTACTTC.

This chain connects TRBV27 to TRBJ2-5; the match to TRBD2 covers 8 bases. J gave up 1 base and V 3 bases, and 7 bases lay outside the gene matches. The germline CDR1 and CDR2 sequences are MNHEY and SMNVEV (reference sequence). This CDR3 contains 16 residues. CDR3 DNA sequence: TGTGCCAGCAGTTTCCACCCTACTAGCGGCCAAGAGACCCAGTACTTC. As protein: CASSFHPTSGQETQYF.

V gene TRBV7-9 combines with J gene TRBJ1-2; the match to TRBD1 covers 8 bases. The length of the CDR3 is 12 residues. Per the germline V gene, CDR1 is SEHNR and CDR2 is FQNEAQ (reference sequence). With 5 bases clipped from V and 8 bases from J, the junction kept 4 bases outside the gene matches. The CDR3: CASSGQGSGYTF. In nucleotides, the CDR3 is TGTGCCAGCAGCGGACAGGGTTCGGGCTACACCTTC.

The chain recombines TRBV11-3 with TRBJ1-2; 7 bases map to TRBD1. CDR3 size: 13 residues. The ends lost 5 bases at V and 10 bases at J; junction bases unmatched: 10. The germline gives CDR1 SGHNT, CDR2 YENEEA. Here the CDR3 reads CASSLADRLYYTF. The CDR3 DNA reads TGTGCCAGCAGCCTGGCGGACAGGCTCTACTACACCTTC. Full variable domain (remainder filled in from reference TRBV11-3 and TRBJ1-2): EAGVVQSPRYKIIEKKQPVAFWCNPISGHNTLYWYLQNLGQGPELLIRYENEEAVDDSQLPKDRFSAERLKGVDSTLKIQPAELGDSAVYLCASSLADRLYYTFGSGTRLTVV.